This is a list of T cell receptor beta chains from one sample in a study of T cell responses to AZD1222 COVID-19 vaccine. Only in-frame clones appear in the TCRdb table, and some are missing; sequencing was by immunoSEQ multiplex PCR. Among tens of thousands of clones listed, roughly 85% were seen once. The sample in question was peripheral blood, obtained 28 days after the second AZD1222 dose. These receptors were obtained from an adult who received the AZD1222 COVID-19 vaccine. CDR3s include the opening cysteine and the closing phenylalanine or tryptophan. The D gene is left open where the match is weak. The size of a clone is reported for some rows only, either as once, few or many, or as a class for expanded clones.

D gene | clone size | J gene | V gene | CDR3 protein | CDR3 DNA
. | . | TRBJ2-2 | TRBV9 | CASSEAVLANTGELFF | TGTGCCAGCAGCGAGGCCGTACTTGCGAACACCGGGGAGCTGTTTTTT
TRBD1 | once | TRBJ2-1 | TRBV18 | CASSPPWDRAYNEQFF | TGTGCCAGCTCACCACCTTGGGACAGGGCCTACAATGAGCAGTTCTTC
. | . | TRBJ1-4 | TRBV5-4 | CASSLQGREKLFF | TGTGCCAGCAGCTTACAGGGCCGTGAAAAACTGTTTTTT
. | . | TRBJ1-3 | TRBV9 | CASSTRQSPGNTIYF | TGTGCCAGCAGCACCCGACAGAGCCCTGGAAACACCATATATTTT
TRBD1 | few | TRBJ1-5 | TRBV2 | CASSQGGYSNQPQHF | TGTGCCAGCAGTCAGGGGGGGTATAGCAATCAGCCCCAGCATTTT
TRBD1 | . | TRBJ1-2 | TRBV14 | CASSQGQYGYTF | TGTGCCAGCAGCCAGGGACAGTATGGCTACACCTTC
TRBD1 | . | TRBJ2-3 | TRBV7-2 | CASSSRTGLTDTQYF | TGTGCCAGCAGCTCGAGGACAGGGCTCACAGATACGCAGTATTTT
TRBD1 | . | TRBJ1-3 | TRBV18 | CASSPGTGSGNTIYF | TGTGCCAGCTCGCCCGGGACAGGGTCGGGAAACACCATATATTTT
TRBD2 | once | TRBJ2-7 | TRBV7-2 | CASSLVGGDYEQYF | TGTGCCAGCAGCTTAGTTGGGGGGGACTACGAGCAGTACTTC
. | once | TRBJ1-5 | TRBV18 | CASSPTTDGQPQHF | TGTGCCAGCTCACCAACCACAGACGGCCAGCCCCAGCATTTT
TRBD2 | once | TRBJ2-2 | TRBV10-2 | CASGPGLADHTGELFF | TGCGCCAGCGGACCGGGACTAGCGGACCACACCGGGGAGCTGTTTTTT
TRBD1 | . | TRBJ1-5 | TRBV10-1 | CASSSILNLWTGLISRQPQHF | TGCGCCAGCTCATCGATTTTAAATCTATGGACAGGGTTAATATCAAGACAGCCCCAGCATTTT
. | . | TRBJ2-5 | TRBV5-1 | CASRFGGMGQETQYF | TGCGCCAGCAGGTTTGGGGGGATGGGTCAGGAGACCCAGTACTTC
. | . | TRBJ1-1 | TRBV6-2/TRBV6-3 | CASSYLKTEGIEAFF | TGTGCCAGCAGTTACCTTAAGACGGAGGGGATCGAAGCTTTCTTT
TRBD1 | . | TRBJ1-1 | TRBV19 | CASSIQGGSEAFF | TGTGCCAGTAGTATACAGGGGGGCTCTGAAGCTTTCTTT
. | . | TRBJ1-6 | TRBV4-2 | CASSQENQEHSPLHF | TGTGCCAGCAGCCAAGAAAATCAGGAACATTCACCCCTCCACTTT
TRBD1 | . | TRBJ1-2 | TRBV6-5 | CASTLKGQAYGYTF | TGTGCCAGCACCTTAAAAGGACAGGCCTATGGCTACACCTTC
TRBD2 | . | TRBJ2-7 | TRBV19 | CASSIGGSSAYEQYF | TGTGCCAGTAGTATCGGCGGGAGCAGCGCCTACGAGCAGTACTTC
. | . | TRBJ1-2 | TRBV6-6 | CASEDRRLLNYGYTF | TGTGCCAGCGAAGACAGGCGCCTCCTTAACTATGGCTACACCTTC
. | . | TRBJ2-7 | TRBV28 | CASSLQYEQYF | TGTGCCAGCAGTCTCCAGTACGAGCAGTACTTC
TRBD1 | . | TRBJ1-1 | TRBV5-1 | CASSLWTGGHTEAFF | TGCGCCAGCAGCCTCTGGACAGGGGGGCACACTGAAGCTTTCTTT
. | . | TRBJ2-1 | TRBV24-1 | CATSDLWGGEQFF | TGTGCCACCAGTGATTTGTGGGGTGGTGAGCAGTTCTTC
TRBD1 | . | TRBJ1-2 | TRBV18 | CASSYGQGPNYGYTF | TGTGCCAGCTCTTACGGACAGGGACCTAACTATGGCTACACCTTC
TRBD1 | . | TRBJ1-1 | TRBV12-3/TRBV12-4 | CASRGTENTEAFF | TGTGCCAGCAGGGGGACAGAAAACACTGAAGCTTTCTTT
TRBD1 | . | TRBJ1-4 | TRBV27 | CASSYWDRGREKLFF | TGTGCCAGCAGTTATTGGGACAGGGGTCGGGAAAAACTGTTTTTT
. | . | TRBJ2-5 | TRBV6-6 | CASSSLGSTGETQYF | TGTGCCAGCAGTTCCTTAGGATCAACCGGGGAGACCCAGTACTTC
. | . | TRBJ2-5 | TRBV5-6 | CASSLEGGSGTQYF | TGTGCCAGCAGCTTGGAAGGTGGCAGTGGGACCCAGTACTTC
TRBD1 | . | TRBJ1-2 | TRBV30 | CACYRGAYGYTF | TGTGCCTGTTACAGGGGGGCCTATGGCTACACCTTC